This T cell receptor beta chain came from a study of blood T cell repertoires in COVID-19. Study background: In each case, the material was cDNA or gDNA derived from T cells, B-cell-depleted T cells, or PBMCs.

Trimming removed 5 bases at V and 6 bases at J, with 13 bases between. Per the germline V gene, CDR1 is GTSNPN and CDR2 is SVGIG (reference sequence). This CDR3 spans 12 amino acids. The protocol was immunoSEQ multiplex PCR, while the TCRdb copy is restricted to in-frame clones and leaves out a portion. In the table there are over 400,000 clones, 70% to 90% of which are singletons. This sequence originates from a woman in her fifties or sixties who had recovered from COVID-19. This sequence joins TRBV30 and TRBJ1-1, with D maybe TRBD1 (6 bases). Source material: PBMCs or T cells enriched from blood (not recorded which). The CDR3 spells CAWGIQGAEAFF. CDR3 nucleotides: TGTGCCTGGGGGATACAGGGAGCTGAAGCTTTCTTT. The variable domain in full, with the rest retrieved from reference TRBV30 and TRBJ1-1, is SQTIHQWPATLVQPVGSPLSLECTVEGTSNPNLYWYRQAAGRGLQLLFYSVGIGQISSEVPQNLSASRPQDRQFILSSKKLLLSDSGFYLCAWGIQGAEAFFGQGTRLTVV.